A single sample gave rise to the 24 T cell receptor beta chains below, sequenced in a study of cytomegalovirus exposure and HLA in healthy donors. PCR was performed using 60 Vbeta and 13 Jbeta primers. Sequencing was performed with immunoSEQ multiplex PCR; in TCRdb, only in-frame clones are kept and a portion is missing. The table includes some 190,000 clones, 78% detected once. The material sequenced was PBMCs. These receptors were taken from a woman aged 25 to 39 in good health and CMV-seropositive.

CDR3 nucleotide sequence: TGTGCCAGCAGTTATGGAGGTATTTTCGATACGCAGTATTTT. Its translation is CASSYGGIFDTQYF. V usage is TRBV6-6 and J usage is TRBJ2-3; D perhaps matches TRBD2 (5 bases). Germline V gene lookup returns CDR1 MNHNY and CDR2 SVGAGI (reference sequence). The CDR3 length is 14 residues. Trimming removed 3 bases at V and 6 bases at J, with 13 bases between.

The chain combines TRBV6-1 with TRBJ1-4; D unclear. Trimming stripped 4 bases from V and 0 bases from J, with 12 bases between. The CDR3 is 16 residues long. The germline CDR1 and CDR2 sequences are MNHNS and SASEGT. CDR3 in DNA: TGTGCCAGCAGTGTTCCTAACAGAGCAACTAATGAAAAACTGTTTTTT. This gives the protein CASSVPNRATNEKLFF.

V and J are TRBV19 and TRBJ1-1, with 7 bases aligning to TRBD1. The CDR3 has 14 residues. Germline trimming cut 5 bases from V and 3 bases from J; bases unmatched to any gene: 6. Germline V gene data show CDR1 as LNHDA and CDR2 as SQIVND (reference sequence). CDR3 DNA sequence: TGTGCCAGTAGTTTGACAGGGTCCCACACTGAAGCTTTCTTT. This translates into CASSLTGSHTEAFF.

This clone has just one count. The CDR3 DNA reads TGTGCCAGCAGTTTACGGGGGGACAGGGGGTTGAGAACCGGGGAGCTGTTTTTT. It is translated as CASSLRGDRGLRTGELFF. This sequence joins TRBV27 and TRBJ2-2; 11 bases are a match to TRBD1. V shed 2 bases, J shed 5 bases, and the junction held 10 bases outside the gene matches. The CDR3 sequence is 18 residues long. Germline V CDR1 and CDR2: MNHEY, SMNVEV (reference sequence).

This clone was recorded once. This chain uses TRBV19 with TRBJ1-5; 8 bases agree with TRBD1. This CDR3 region has 17 residues. Germline CDR1 reads LNHDA; CDR2 reads SQIVND (reference sequence). V gave up 5 bases and J gave up 2 bases; unmatched junction bases: 11. Here the CDR3 DNA reads TGTGCCAGTAGTCATTTAACAGGGGGAAGGGGCAATCAGCCCCAGCATTTT. Protein sequence: CASSHLTGGRGNQPQHF.

The rearrangement uses TRBV11-3 and TRBJ2-1, with 7 bases lining up with TRBD2. Per germline, CDR1 SGHNT and CDR2 YENEEA. Trimming removed 5 bases from V and 0 bases from J; junction bases left unmatched: 13. This CDR3 contains 18 residues. The CDR3 here is CASSGMGLPYDSYNEQFF. The CDR3 nucleotides are TGTGCCAGCAGCGGAATGGGACTACCTTACGACTCCTACAATGAGCAGTTCTTC.

This clone was found a few times. The chain links TRBV19 to TRBJ1-6; no reliable D call. V lost 10 bases to trimming and J lost 8 bases, with 21 bases between them. Per the germline V gene, CDR1 is LNHDA and CDR2 is SQIVND (reference sequence). CDR3 size: 15 residues. CDR3 DNA sequence: TGTGCCAATAGGCGACGGACTGAGGAAGATTCACCCCTCCACTTT. This translates into CANRRRTEEDSPLHF.

A few counts support this clone. V gene TRBV9 combines with J gene TRBJ2-3; 7 nucleotides agree with TRBD2. The CDR3 is 16 residues long. After removal of 0 bases from V and 0 bases from J, the junction contained 4 bases not matched to a gene. Germline-derived CDR1 and CDR2 are SGDLS and YYNGEE. Written as DNA, the CDR3 is TGTGCCAGCAGCGTAGTCGGTAGCGGGAGCACAGATACGCAGTATTTT. Translated, it gives CASSVVGSGSTDTQYF.

In nucleotides, the CDR3 is TGTGCCAGCAGCTTAGACCCTAGCGGGTACTACGAGCAGTACTTC. It yields the protein CASSLDPSGYYEQYF. This chain connects TRBV7-8 to TRBJ2-7, with 8 bases identical to TRBD2. Germline V gives CDR1 SGHVS, CDR2 FQNEAQ. This CDR3 region has 15 residues. Trimming removed 1 base from V and 3 bases from J; junction bases left unmatched: 5.

V is TRBV6-5 and J is TRBJ1-6; D not resolved. The CDR3 loop spans 15 amino acids. V was cut by 5 bases and J by 7 bases, with 15 bases left in between. CDR1 is MNHEY, CDR2 SVGAGI, per germline. As DNA, the CDR3 is TGTGCCAGCAGTACAGAGATGGCCCTAAATTCACCCCTCCACTTT. It is translated as CASSTEMALNSPLHF.

The chain combines TRBV30 with TRBJ2-7, with D perhaps matching TRBD2 (5 bases). The CDR3 covers 11 residues. V was trimmed by 3 bases and J by 4 bases, leaving 7 bases between them. Germline CDR1 and CDR2: GTSNPN and SVGIG (reference sequence). The CDR3: CAWRLAYEQYF. The CDR3 DNA reads TGTGCCTGGAGGCTAGCATACGAGCAGTACTTC.

The CDR3 is CASSPPSQGSTDTQYF. Written as DNA, the CDR3 is TGTGCCAGCTCACCACCGAGCCAGGGCAGCACAGATACGCAGTATTTT. This chain joins TRBV18 and TRBJ2-3; the D gene is possibly TRBD1 (5 bases). Germline lookup yields CDR1 KGHSH and CDR2 LQKENI. The length of the CDR3 is 16 residues. V was pared by 0 bases and J by 0 bases, with 10 bases between.

The CDR3 nucleotides are TGTGCCAGCAGCTTATCGCAGGGGGCCAGCTATGGCTACACCTTC. It translates to CASSLSQGASYGYTF. The V gene is TRBV7-9, the J gene TRBJ1-2, with TRBD1 identical over 8 bases. CDR1 is SEHNR, CDR2 FQNEAQ, per germline (reference sequence). V shed 2 bases and J 4 bases; nucleotides not matched to a gene: 6. The length of the CDR3 is 15 residues.

The chain is built from TRBV2 and TRBJ1-4, with D maybe TRBD1 (6 bases). Looked up from germline, CDR1 is SNHLY and CDR2 is FYNNEI. The CDR3 sequence is 13 residues long. The germline V and J ends were trimmed by 8 bases and 4 bases, with 11 bases remaining between them. As DNA, the CDR3 is TGTGCCAGCGGAGACAGGCTTAATGAAAAACTGTTTTTT. This codes for CASGDRLNEKLFF.

In this sample, this clone turned up a few times. The chain carries TRBV7-8 and TRBJ2-1, with TRBD1 as a possible D gene (5 bases). Trimming removed 9 bases from V and 0 bases from J, with 12 bases in between. The CDR3 is 14 amino acids. In germline, CDR1 is SGHVS, CDR2 FQNEAQ. CDR3 region: CASGQGSSYNEQFF. The CDR3 nucleotides read TGTGCCAGTGGCCAGGGAAGCTCCTACAATGAGCAGTTCTTC.

Only one count was recorded for this clone. The genes are TRBV5-1 and TRBJ1-6, with 8 bases that match TRBD1. Losses at the gene ends were 4 bases for V and 7 bases for J; bases not matched to a gene: 7. This CDR3 is built from 15 residues. CDR1 is SGHRS and CDR2 is YFSETQ in the germline V gene. The CDR3 coding sequence is TGCGCCAGCAGCGTCGGACAGGGTTCGAATTCACCCCTCCACTTT. As protein: CASSVGQGSNSPLHF.

The rearrangement links TRBV5-4 to TRBJ2-2; D not certain. CDR3 length: 13 amino acids. Trimming took 1 base from V and 7 from J, leaving 8 bases between them. Germline V lookup: CDR1 SGHNT, CDR2 YYREEE (reference sequence). CDR3 nucleotides: TGTGCCAGCAGCTTGAGCAACGTCGGGGAGCTGTTTTTT. Translation: CASSLSNVGELFF.

This chain joins TRBV9 and TRBJ2-1, with 9 bases identical to TRBD1. The V segment lost 4 bases and the J segment 9 bases; nucleotides outside the gene matches: 14. CDR3 length: 16 amino acids. Germline V CDR1 and CDR2: SGDLS, YYNGEE. CDR3 loop: CASSFTGTGYKGEQFF. In DNA form, the CDR3 reads TGTGCCAGCAGCTTCACCGGGACAGGGTATAAGGGTGAGCAGTTCTTC. The full variable domain, in which reference TRBV9 and TRBJ2-1 provide the parts outside the CDR3, is DSGVTQTPKHLITATGQRVTLRCSPRSGDLSVYWYQQSLDQGLQFLIQYYNGEERAKGNILERFSAQQFPDLHSELNLSSLELGDSALYFCASSFTGTGYKGEQFFGPGTRLTVL.

This rearrangement joins TRBV18 to TRBJ2-3; 7 bases align to TRBD1. J gave up 3 bases and V 6 bases, and 9 bases lay outside the gene matches. Germline CDR1 reads KGHSH; CDR2 reads LQKENI. This CDR3 region has 15 residues. CDR3 sequence (DNA): TGTGCCAGCTCCCCGGGACAGCAAAAGACAGATACGCAGTATTTT. It is translated as CASSPGQQKTDTQYF.

CDR3 sequence reads: CASSLATTSGRSGKQYF. The DNA for the CDR3 is TGTGCCAGCAGCTTAGCGACGACTAGCGGGAGGTCCGGGAAGCAGTACTTC. The chain joins TRBV7-2 to TRBJ2-7; the match to TRBD2 covers 13 bases. CDR1 SGHTA and CDR2 FQGNSA come from the germline V gene. J was trimmed by 8 bases and V by 0 bases; bases with no gene match: 10. This CDR3 has 17 residues.

V is TRBV19 and J is TRBJ2-5; D is perhaps TRBD1 (6 bases). Germline CDR1 reads LNHDA; CDR2 reads SQIVND (reference sequence). The CDR3 consists of 15 residues. The V end was cut by 4 bases, the J end by 5 bases, with 17 bases between. The CDR3 reads CASSNVQGIGETQYF. CDR3 DNA sequence: TGTGCCAGTAGTAACGTACAGGGAATTGGGGAGACCCAGTACTTC.

This clone has more than one count but fewer than ten. J is TRBJ1-2 and V is TRBV28, with 7 bases that match TRBD1. The V gene end was trimmed by 10 bases and the J gene end by 0 bases; junction bases not matched to a gene: 5. The germline CDR1 and CDR2 sequences are MDHEN and SYDVKM. The CDR3 is 13 amino acids. Here the CDR3 DNA reads TGTGCCACAAGGACAGGAGCTAACTATGGCTACACCTTC. Translated, it gives CATRTGANYGYTF.

The rearrangement uses TRBV7-8 and TRBJ1-2; the D is unclear. V gave up 3 bases and J gave up 3 bases, with 8 bases separating them. This CDR3 contains 13 residues. The V gene's germline CDR1 is SGHVS and CDR2 FQNEAQ. CDR3 DNA: TGTGCCAGCAGCTTTCCGAAGCACTATGGCTACACCTTC. As protein: CASSFPKHYGYTF.

This clone has only one observation. The chain has TRBV6-1 and TRBJ2-1; D gene ambiguous. The V gene lost 1 base and the J gene lost 6 bases, with 16 bases spanning the gap. The CDR3 is 16 residues long. The germline CDR1 and CDR2 sequences are MNHNS and SASEGT. CDR3 in amino acids: CASSEGGGSTLNEQFF. The CDR3 DNA reads TGTGCCAGCAGTGAAGGAGGCGGTTCGACGCTCAATGAGCAGTTCTTC.